The source of this T cell receptor beta chain is a study of OX40 agonist ivuxolimab in advanced cancers. As for the study in general: Prior anti-PD-1, anti-PD-L1 or anti-CTLA-4 therapy did not bar entry, and around 39% had some.

Only in-frame clones appear in the TCRdb table, and some are missing; sequencing was by immunoSEQ multiplex PCR. The table has 85,000 to 90,000 clones, around 85% seen once; the top ten hold 0.2% to 0.25%. Losses at the gene ends were 3 bases for V and 6 bases for J; bases not matched to a gene: 12. The length of the CDR3 is 15 residues. Germline assignment: CDR1 SGHDT and CDR2 YYEEEE. This clone has a handful of counts. Sequenced material: CD4+ or CD8+ T cells sorted from blood, taken in a trial of the OX40 agonist ivuxolimab. The V gene is TRBV5-6, the J gene TRBJ2-7; 7 nucleotides agree with TRBD2. The TCR was taken from an adult with an advanced solid tumor such as melanoma, head and neck, liver or kidney cancer. For the CDR3, the DNA is TGTGCCAGCAGCTCCAGCTCGGGGGGAATAACCGAGCAGTACGTC. This gives the protein CASSSSSGGITEQYV.